This T cell receptor beta chain was recovered during a study of T cell responses to AZD1222 COVID-19 vaccine. Pooled in the analysis were second doses at about 4 or about 12 weeks. The CDR3 totals 14 residues. Profiling relied on immunoSEQ multiplex PCR, and the TCRdb table lists in-frame clones only, not all of them. The sample comprises 100,000 to 150,000 clones, approximately 91% of which are singletons, and approximately 1.1% rests with the top ten. General study findings and limits: With dominance at 160-218 and 743-854, vaccine-associated CD4 TCRs spanned spike. It was only after the peak T cell response that any repertoires were sampled.

Concerning this clone: Its antigen remains unidentified.

The sequencing used peripheral blood, collected 28 days after the second AZD1222 dose. V gene TRBV21-1 combines with J gene TRBJ2-7; the D call TRBD1 from the table was never checked on the DNA. TRBV21-1 has pseudogene status. This sequence was found in an adult who received the AZD1222 COVID-19 vaccine. In DNA, the CDR3 is TGTGCCAGCAACCGGGACAGGGGGAATTACGAGCAGTACTTC. It specifies CASNRDRGNYEQYF.